One and the same sample provided the 27 T cell receptor beta chains below, sequenced in a study of T cell responses to AZD1222 COVID-19 vaccine. Repertoires were generated with immunoSEQ multiplex PCR, while TCRdb's copy carries only in-frame clones and drops some. The sample consists of 42,000 or so clones, roughly 88% of them appearing once. The starting material was peripheral blood, obtained 28 days after the second dose of the MenACWY control vaccine. The receptor set was obtained from an adult who received the MenACWY meningococcal vaccine as a control.

CDR3 bases: TGCAGCGTTGGACACAATGAGCAGTTCTTC. Amino acids: CSVGHNEQFF. The chain couples TRBV29-1 to TRBJ2-1; no definite D call. Germline V gives CDR1 SQVTM, CDR2 ANQGSEA. V lost 4 bases and J lost 5, with 3 bases in between. CDR3 length: 10 residues.

The chain combines TRBV2 with TRBJ2-1; 11 nucleotides agree with TRBD2. V trimming: 6 bases; J trimming: 0 bases; junction bases outside the gene matches: 10. Per the germline V gene, CDR1 is SNHLY and CDR2 is FYNNEI. The CDR3 spans 18 residues. The CDR3, as DNA: TGTGCCAGCAGAGGATCGGGGACTAGCGGCCTCTCCTACAATGAGCAGTTCTTC. Translated, it gives CASRGSGTSGLSYNEQFF.

V gene TRBV27 combines with J gene TRBJ1-1; maybe TRBD1 (6 bases). Trimming shortened V by 5 bases and J by 3 bases, and 13 bases separated the two germline ends. The CDR3 loop spans 14 amino acids. CDR1 and CDR2 (germline): MNHEY, SMNVEV (reference sequence). CDR3 residues: CASSRGGIDTEAFF. CDR3 coding DNA: TGTGCCAGCAGTCGAGGGGGTATCGACACTGAAGCTTTCTTT.

This clone occurred a few times. The CDR3: CASSRQGLSGNTIYF. The CDR3 DNA sequence: TGTGCCAGCAGCAGACAAGGACTATCTGGAAACACCATATATTTT. The chain combines TRBV7-9 with TRBJ1-3; D unclear. Deletions cut 5 bases from V and 1 base from J, with 12 bases between. CDR1 and CDR2 from the germline V gene are SEHNR and FQNEAQ (reference sequence). This CDR3 comprises 15 residues.

This clone was recorded only once. The chain links TRBV19 to TRBJ1-2; TRBD1 is a possible D gene (5 bases). The CDR3 contains 14 residues. The germline V gene encodes CDR1 LNHDA and CDR2 SQIVND (reference sequence). V lost 5 bases to trimming and J lost 4 bases, with 14 bases between them. The CDR3 coding sequence is TGTGCCAGTAGTTCCGGAACGGGGGGCTATGGCTACACCTTC. The encoded protein is CASSSGTGGYGYTF.

The rearrangement links TRBV19 to TRBJ2-4; D possibly corresponds to TRBD1 (6 bases). The CDR3 spans 12 residues. V was cut by 9 bases and J by 8 bases, with 14 bases left in between. The germline V gene encodes CDR1 LNHDA and CDR2 SQIVND (reference sequence). The CDR3 bases are TGTGCCAGGCACGACAGGCTGGACATTCAGTACTTC. Translated: CARHDRLDIQYF.

The V call is TRBV5-5, the J call TRBJ2-1; D is ambiguous. Trimming shortened V by 0 bases and J by 2 bases, and 9 bases separated the two germline ends. This CDR3 comprises 15 residues. Germline CDR1 SGHKS, CDR2 YYEKEE (reference sequence). In DNA, the CDR3 is TGTGCCAGCAGCTTGGGGACGGCGACCTACAATGAGCAGTTCTTC. Translating it yields CASSLGTATYNEQFF.

This clone turned up a few times. The chain recombines TRBV27 with TRBJ1-3; no reliable D call. The germline V gene has CDR1 MNHEY and CDR2 SMNVEV (reference sequence). There are 16 residues in the CDR3. The V end was cut by 2 bases, the J end by 4 bases, with 15 bases between. CDR3 nucleotides: TGTGCCAGCAGTTTAGTGGGAGGTCGTAGGGGAAACACCATATATTTT. It translates to CASSLVGGRRGNTIYF.

This clone turned up a few times. The chain joins TRBV19 to TRBJ1-5, with D possibly being TRBD1 (5 bases). CDR1 is LNHDA, CDR2 SQIVND, per germline (reference sequence). Trimming left V 7 bases short and J 2 bases short, with 15 bases between. The CDR3 has 15 residues. The chain's CDR3 is CASTPKGLGNQPQHF. The DNA of the CDR3 is TGTGCCAGTACCCCGAAGGGGTTGGGCAATCAGCCCCAGCATTTT.

The chain employs TRBV27 and TRBJ2-1, with no clear D. CDR3 length equals 11 residues. Trimming took off 5 bases at V and 4 bases at J, with 3 bases between the two ends. Looked up from germline, CDR1 is MNHEY and CDR2 is SMNVEV (reference sequence). The DNA for the CDR3 is TGTGCCAGCAGTACTTACAATGAGCAGTTCTTC. Protein product: CASSTYNEQFF.

The chain has TRBV5-4 and TRBJ2-2; 10 nucleotides agree with TRBD2. Germline loops: CDR1 SGHNT, CDR2 YYREEE (reference sequence). This CDR3 region has 17 residues. V shed 7 bases, J shed 3 bases, and the junction held 12 bases outside the gene matches. The CDR3: CASAGEPGLAYTGELFF. The DNA of the CDR3 is TGTGCCAGCGCAGGAGAGCCGGGACTAGCGTACACCGGGGAGCTGTTTTTT.

The chain couples TRBV11-3 to TRBJ2-2; D call uncertain. This CDR3 region has 15 residues. Trimming removed 1 base from V and 0 bases from J, with 6 bases in between. The germline V gene has CDR1 SGHNT and CDR2 YENEEA. CDR3 sequence: CASSLGGTNTGELFF. In nucleotides, the CDR3 is TGTGCCAGCAGCTTAGGTGGTACGAACACCGGGGAGCTGTTTTTT.

The genes are TRBV28 and TRBJ2-4; TRBD1 aligns across 12 bases. J was trimmed by 14 bases and V by 6 bases; bases with no gene match: 11. This CDR3 region has 14 residues. Germline V CDR1 and CDR2: MDHEN, SYDVKM. CDR3 residues: CASRIGTGGGVEYF. The CDR3 bases are TGTGCCAGCAGGATAGGGACAGGGGGCGGCGTGGAGTACTTC.

This clone occurred once. The chain links TRBV28 to TRBJ1-2; D is perhaps TRBD1 (5 bases). CDR1 is MDHEN, CDR2 SYDVKM, per germline. V shed 6 bases and J shed 8 bases, with 31 bases lying between them. The CDR3 loop spans 18 amino acids. The CDR3 DNA is TGTGCCAGCAGCCCTCGCTGGGCGGGACGAAGGGGACTAAAGGGCTACACCTTC. This codes for CASSPRWAGRRGLKGYTF.

The V call is TRBV27, the J call TRBJ2-2; TRBD2 aligns across 8 bases. Germline V CDR1 and CDR2: MNHEY, SMNVEV (reference sequence). The CDR3 spans 16 residues. Trimming removed 8 bases from V and 6 bases from J; junction bases left unmatched: 14. This CDR3 is CASGSGTSATAGELFF. The CDR3 DNA reads as TGTGCCAGCGGGTCCGGGACTAGTGCAACGGCCGGGGAGCTGTTTTTT.

The chain couples TRBV5-1 to TRBJ2-5; 7 bases are shared with TRBD1. After removal of 4 bases from V and 0 bases from J, the junction contained 6 bases not matched to a gene. This CDR3 is built from 15 residues. Germline CDR1 SGHRS, CDR2 YFSETQ. The CDR3 bases are TGCGCCAGCAGCCCAGGGGACAGCTACCAAGAGACCCAGTACTTC. It yields the protein CASSPGDSYQETQYF.

This clone was seen a single time. The J gene is TRBJ1-2, the V gene TRBV19; 7 bases map to TRBD1. This CDR3 contains 16 residues. Trimming at V came to 6 bases and at J to 0 bases, leaving 10 bases not matched to a gene. Germline V gene sequence: CDR1 LNHDA, CDR2 SQIVND (reference sequence). CDR3 loop: CASSRGQLLPNYGYTF. The CDR3 DNA follows: TGTGCCAGTAGCCGGGGACAGCTTCTACCTAACTATGGCTACACCTTC.

This chain connects TRBV7-9 to TRBJ2-7; the D is unclear. The CDR3 covers 12 residues. Trimming stripped 2 bases from V and 4 bases from J, with 6 bases between. From germline, CDR1 is SEHNR and CDR2 FQNEAQ (reference sequence). The CDR3 DNA reads TGTGCCAGCAGCTTACTGGGGTACGAGCAGTACTTC. It codes for CASSLLGYEQYF.

The rearrangement joins TRBV27 to TRBJ2-2, with 9 bases lining up with TRBD1. V shed 5 bases and J 3 bases; nucleotides not matched to a gene: 4. CDR1 and CDR2 (germline): MNHEY, SMNVEV (reference sequence). The CDR3 is 15 residues long. CDR3 in amino acids: CASSPRDRDTGELFF. In DNA form, the CDR3 reads TGTGCCAGCAGTCCCCGGGACAGGGACACCGGGGAGCTGTTTTTT.

The chain couples TRBV4-2 to TRBJ2-3; unclear D gene. The CDR3 runs to 15 residues. Trimming removed 0 bases from V and 4 bases from J, with 11 bases in between. CDR1 and CDR2 (germline): LGHNA, YNFKEQ. The CDR3 bases are TGTGCCAGCAGCCAAGAAACCCGTCCGTCAGATACGCAGTATTTT. Residues: CASSQETRPSDTQYF.

This clone was seen a single time. The chain recombines TRBV25-1 with TRBJ2-1; possibly TRBD2 for D (5 bases). Germline V CDR1 and CDR2: MGHDK, SYGVNS. V was shortened by 8 bases and J by 4 bases, with 9 bases between the two germline ends. This CDR3 is 12 amino acids long. For the CDR3, the DNA is TGTGCCAGCCGGGCGGGTTACAATGAGCAGTTCTTC. It is translated as CASRAGYNEQFF.

The chain is built from TRBV5-6 and TRBJ2-1; no definite D call. The CDR3 extends over 12 amino acids. The ends were cut back, 0 bases at V and 9 bases at J, with 7 bases in the middle. Germline V lookup: CDR1 SGHDT, CDR2 YYEEEE. CDR3 region: CASSLVGGEQFF. In nucleotides, the CDR3 is TGTGCCAGCAGCTTGGTAGGCGGTGAGCAGTTCTTC.

This clone was seen just once. V and J are TRBV11-2 and TRBJ2-5; D unresolved. Germline V gene data show CDR1 as SGHAT and CDR2 as FQNNGV. The CDR3 totals 16 residues. V gave up 3 bases and J gave up 5 bases, with 19 bases separating them. CDR3 residues: CASSFVRVLVGETQYF. CDR3 in DNA: TGTGCCAGCAGCTTTGTAAGGGTTCTAGTGGGTGAGACCCAGTACTTC.

This sequence joins TRBV5-1 and TRBJ2-1, with 15 nucleotides matching TRBD2. V gave up 4 bases and J gave up 7 bases; unmatched junction bases: 3. The germline V gene encodes CDR1 SGHRS and CDR2 YFSETQ. This CDR3 has 15 residues. The CDR3 is CASSDGTSGRNEQFF. Here the CDR3 DNA reads TGCGCCAGCAGCGACGGGACTAGCGGGAGGAATGAGCAGTTCTTC.

This chain connects TRBV28 to TRBJ2-5; tentatively, D is TRBD1 or TRBD2 (5 bases each). The CDR3 has 14 residues. Germline lookup yields CDR1 MDHEN and CDR2 SYDVKM. Trimming pared 3 bases from V and 7 bases from J, leaving 15 bases between. The DNA for the CDR3 is TGTGCCAGCAGTTTGGGGGTAGGGTTTGGGACCCAGTACTTC. Protein product: CASSLGVGFGTQYF. The whole variable domain, remainder taken from reference TRBV28 and TRBJ2-5, is DVKVTQSSRYLVKRTGEKVFLECVQDMDHENMFWYRQDPGLGLRLIYFSYDVKMKEKGDIPEGYSVSREKKERFSLILESASTNQTSMYLCASSLGVGFGTQYFGPGTRLLVL.

The V gene is TRBV5-1, the J gene TRBJ2-6, with no clear D. The V end was cut by 0 bases, the J end by 1 base, with 17 bases between. The CDR3 runs 19 residues. Germline loops: CDR1 SGHRS, CDR2 YFSETQ. The CDR3 DNA reads as TGCGCCAGCAGCTTGGGGAGACGCCGTGTGGGTTCTGGGGCCAACGTCCTGACTTTC. This sequence encodes CASSLGRRRVGSGANVLTF.

The chain uses TRBV6-4 and TRBJ2-1; D gene uncertain. Deletions cut 5 bases from V and 0 bases from J, with 14 bases between. Per the germline V gene, CDR1 is MRHNA and CDR2 is SNTAGT. The CDR3 sequence is 16 residues long. The CDR3 protein is CASSPERNTSYNEQFF. DNA for the CDR3: TGTGCCAGCAGTCCGGAGCGAAATACCTCCTACAATGAGCAGTTCTTC.